This T cell receptor (beta chain) was sequenced for a study of shared clonotypes between healthy human individuals (dated by TCRdb to about 2020). At the level of the whole study: A couple of women and a few men aged 18 to 49 years were included in the cohort. For each donor, three plates each were used for CD4 naive and CD4 memory, two plates were used for CD8 naive, and one plate was used for CD8 memory. To increase sequencing depth and limit assay-specific biases, TCR repertoire library preparation and sequencing were carried out by different laboratories using diverse techniques. Blood TCR repertoires of four to six healthy adults were deeply sequenced to estimate repertoire size and the extent of clonotype sharing between individuals. Each donor's leukapheresis produced roughly between roughly 0.85 and 9.5 billion PBMCs. What the authors observed across the whole study: Based on pairwise subsampling, the degree of clonotype sharing among donors was expected to be affected by sequencing depth. When four donors were compared, the shared fraction of clonotypes was 5% to 6.5% for naive CD4, over 3% for naive CD8, about 2.5% for memory CD4, and roughly 0.43% for memory CD8. Because the study included a small number of donors, the genetic and exposure-history diversity represented was limited. Even with the large sequencing depth, rarefaction of the sorted-subset datasets indicated that sequencing was incomplete. Sampling was restricted to blood, and TCR repertoires in tissues likely differ from the TCR repertoires found in blood. Naive subsets generally had larger estimated clonotype richness than memory subsets. Clonotypes shared by all four sorted-subset donors showed higher generation probabilities than non-shared clonotypes.

This clone has only one observation. This receptor's antigen is unknown. No clone much larger than this one lies a single base away; base qualities are absent. In the same sample, other DNA sequences code for this CDR3. Donors were healthy HIV-negative adults with no recently reported acute infections or vaccinations. Only Caucasian adults living in Nashville, Tennessee, USA were represented among the donors. CD4+ T cells were enriched by magnetic negative selection; naive cells were then positively selected on CD45RA, and the negative fraction formed the memory subset. Blood was obtained by leukapheresis, after which PBMCs were separated by Ficoll-Histopaque density gradient centrifugation and cryopreserved in liquid nitrogen vapor phase. Purity and quantity of every magnetically sorted T cell population were checked by analytical flow cytometry. Each sorted fraction had its genomic DNA isolated and then quantified by UV absorbance on a Nanodrop 2000c.

Trimming takes 0 bases from V and 3 bases from J, and the germline ends sit 7 bases apart. The germline V gene sets CDR1 to SGHRS and CDR2 to YFSETQ. Including the terminal cysteine and phenylalanine, the CDR3 comprises 13 residues. Only the CDR3 part of the read is kept: 39 bases, read in frame from the first base. Using the deep immunoSEQ assay, multiplex PCR amplified TCR CDR3 regions from genomic DNA. Genomic DNA extracted from each cell subset was distributed evenly over all wells of several immunoSEQ 96-well plates, and each plate served as one replicate. For sorted subsets, around 0.2 ug genomic DNA, equal to tens of thousands of T cell genomes, was loaded into each replicate PCR. Purified libraries were measured with a Qubit 3.0 fluorometer, size-checked on a Bioanalyzer 2100, and measured again with the KAPA Library Quantification kit. Every immunoSEQ 96-well plate was sequenced on a dedicated single-read 150-cycle Illumina NextSeq 550 flow cell. The paper's data handling went like this. Because only junctional sequences without quality scores were contained in the immunoSEQ output, filtering matching that applied to full-length reads could not be performed. To assign V/J genes and CDR3, sequences were annotated against IMGT germline references using PyIR, a Python wrapper for IgBLAST v1.9. Reads with weak V/J assignments (E-value above 1e-6), missing CDR3, stop codons, out-of-frame junctions, or ambiguous translated residues were removed. V3J clonotypes were defined as sequences sharing the same inferred V gene, J gene, and CDR3 amino acid sequence. Percentage overlap between repertoires was computed as shared unique clonotypes divided by the size of the smaller repertoire. RTK rarefaction, the Chao1 estimator, and Recon v2.1 estimates of unobserved clonotypes were used to assess repertoire richness. For all TCRbeta clonotypes obtained by the gDNA method from a few donors, generation probabilities were computed with OLGA. Not all clones reach the TCRdb copy of this immuneACCESS table, which keeps in-frame sequences only. Checked studies attribute under half of the gap to unresolved V genes and leave the rest unexplained. The D gene and trimming were derived from the DNA, and the V and J assignments and clone size from that table. Across this sample there are roughly 1,500,000 clones, with about 98.5% seen only once. Together, the top ten hold over 0.3% of the sample.

This sequence uses TRBV5-1 and TRBJ2-7, with an unclear D gene assignment. This sequence was found in a man between 25 and 39 years old in good health. Sequenced material: naive CD4+ T cells sorted from blood. The sample's cell subset or site label is to be understood as: CD45RA+ positively selected. CDR3 region: CASSLAQNYEQYF. The DNA is as follows: TGCGCCAGCAGCTTGGCTCAGAACTACGAGCAGTACTTC.